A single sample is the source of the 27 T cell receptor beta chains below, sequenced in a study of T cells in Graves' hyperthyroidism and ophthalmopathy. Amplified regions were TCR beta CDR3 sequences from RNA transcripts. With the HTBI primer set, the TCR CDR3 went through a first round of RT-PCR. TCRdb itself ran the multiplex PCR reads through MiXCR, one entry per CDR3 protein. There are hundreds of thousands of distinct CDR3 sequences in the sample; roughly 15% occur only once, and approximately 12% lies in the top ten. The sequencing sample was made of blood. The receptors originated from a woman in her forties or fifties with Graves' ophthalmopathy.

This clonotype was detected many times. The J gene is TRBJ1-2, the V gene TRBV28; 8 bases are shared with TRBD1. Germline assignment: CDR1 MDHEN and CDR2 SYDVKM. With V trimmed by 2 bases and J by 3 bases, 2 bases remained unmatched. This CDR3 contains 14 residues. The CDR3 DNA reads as TGTGCCAGCAGTTTACAGGGGGCTTACTATGGCTACACCTTC. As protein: CASSLQGAYYGYTF.

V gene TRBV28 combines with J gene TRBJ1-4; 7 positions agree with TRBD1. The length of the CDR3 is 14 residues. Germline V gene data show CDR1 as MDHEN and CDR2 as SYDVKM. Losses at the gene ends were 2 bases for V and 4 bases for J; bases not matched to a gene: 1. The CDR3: CASSLGTDNEKLFF. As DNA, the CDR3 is TGTGCCAGCAGTTTAGGGACAGATAATGAAAAACTGTTTTTT. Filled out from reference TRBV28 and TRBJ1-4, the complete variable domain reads DVKVTQSSRYLVKRTGEKVFLECVQDMDHENMFWYRQDPGLGLRLIYFSYDVKMKEKGDIPEGYSVSREKKERFSLILESASTNQTSMYLCASSLGTDNEKLFFGSGTQLSVL.

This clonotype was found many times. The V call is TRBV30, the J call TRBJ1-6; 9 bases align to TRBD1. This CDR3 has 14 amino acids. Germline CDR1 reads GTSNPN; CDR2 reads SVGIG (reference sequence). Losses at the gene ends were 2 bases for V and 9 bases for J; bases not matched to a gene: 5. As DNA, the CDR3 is TGTGCCTGGAGTAGGGGACAGGGAAGTTCACCCCTCCACTTT. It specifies CAWSRGQGSSPLHF.

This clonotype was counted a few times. The CDR3 spells CASSGTSGSPEQYF. The DNA of the CDR3 is TGTGCCAGCAGTGGGACTAGCGGGAGCCCCGAGCAGTACTTC. The chain combines TRBV6-1 with TRBJ2-7; 13 bases line up with TRBD2. The trim removed 4 bases at V and 6 bases at J, leaving 3 bases unmatched. The CDR3 has 14 amino acids. From germline, CDR1 is MNHNS and CDR2 SASEGT.

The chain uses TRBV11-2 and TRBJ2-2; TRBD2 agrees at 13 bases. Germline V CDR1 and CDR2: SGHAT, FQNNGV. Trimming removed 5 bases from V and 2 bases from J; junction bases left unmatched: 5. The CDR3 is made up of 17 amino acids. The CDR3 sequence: CASSPRLAGGNTGELFF. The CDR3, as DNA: TGTGCCAGCAGCCCCAGACTAGCGGGAGGTAACACCGGGGAGCTGTTTTTT.

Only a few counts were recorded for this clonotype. In DNA form, the CDR3 reads TGTGCCAGCAGCCACGGCGGGACAGGGGGGGAAGCTTTCTTT. Its protein is CASSHGGTGGEAFF. This chain joins TRBV3-1 and TRBJ1-1; 11 bases are a match to TRBD1. This CDR3 has 14 amino acids. Germline CDR1 reads LGHDT; CDR2 reads YNNKEL (reference sequence). V dropped 3 bases and J dropped 8; count of bases not matched to a gene: 5. Using reference TRBV3-1 and TRBJ1-1 for the parts outside the CDR3, the full variable domain is DTAVSQTPKYLVTQMGNDKSIKCEQNLGHDTMYWYKQDSKKFLKIMFSYNNKELIINETVPNRFSPKSPDKAHLNLHINSLELGDSAVYFCASSHGGTGGEAFFGQGTRLTVV.

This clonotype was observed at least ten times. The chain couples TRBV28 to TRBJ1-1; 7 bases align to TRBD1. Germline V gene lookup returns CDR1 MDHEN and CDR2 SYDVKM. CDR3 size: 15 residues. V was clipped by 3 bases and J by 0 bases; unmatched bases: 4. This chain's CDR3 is CASSLRDRVNTEAFF. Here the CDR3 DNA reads TGTGCCAGCAGTTTGAGAGACAGGGTGAACACTGAAGCTTTCTTT. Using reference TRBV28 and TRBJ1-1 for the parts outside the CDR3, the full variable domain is DVKVTQSSRYLVKRTGEKVFLECVQDMDHENMFWYRQDPGLGLRLIYFSYDVKMKEKGDIPEGYSVSREKKERFSLILESASTNQTSMYLCASSLRDRVNTEAFFGQGTRLTVV.

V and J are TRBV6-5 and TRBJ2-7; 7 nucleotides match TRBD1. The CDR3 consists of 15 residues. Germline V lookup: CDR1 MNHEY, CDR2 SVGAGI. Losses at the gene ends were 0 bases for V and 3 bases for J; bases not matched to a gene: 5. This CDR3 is CASSYSTTGHYEQYF. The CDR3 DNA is TGTGCCAGCAGTTACTCCACGACAGGGCACTACGAGCAGTACTTC.

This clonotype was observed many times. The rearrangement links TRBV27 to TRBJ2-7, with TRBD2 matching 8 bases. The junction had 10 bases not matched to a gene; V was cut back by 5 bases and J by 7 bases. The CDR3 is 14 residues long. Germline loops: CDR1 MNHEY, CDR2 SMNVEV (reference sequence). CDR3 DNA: TGTGCCAGCAGTACCGATAGCGGGACCCGTGAGCAGTACTTC. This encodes CASSTDSGTREQYF.

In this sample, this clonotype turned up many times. The CDR3: CASSQFARGSGTDTQYF. CDR3 nucleotide sequence: TGTGCCAGCAGCCAATTCGCCAGGGGATCTGGCACAGATACGCAGTATTTT. V usage is TRBV14 and J usage is TRBJ2-3, with a weak D call TRBD1 (6 bases). V was pared by 2 bases and J by 1 base, with 16 bases between. The CDR3 runs to 17 residues. Germline V CDR1 and CDR2: SGHDN, FVKESK.

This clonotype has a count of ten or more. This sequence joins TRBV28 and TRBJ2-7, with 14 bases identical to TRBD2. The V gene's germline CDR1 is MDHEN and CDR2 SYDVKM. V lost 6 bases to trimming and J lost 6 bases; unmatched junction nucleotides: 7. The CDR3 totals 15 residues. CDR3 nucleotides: TGTGCCAGCAGCCCTCCGGGACTAGCGGGAGCCGAGCAGTACTTC. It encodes CASSPPGLAGAEQYF. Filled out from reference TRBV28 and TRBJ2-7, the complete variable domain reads DVKVTQSSRYLVKRTGEKVFLECVQDMDHENMFWYRQDPGLGLRLIYFSYDVKMKEKGDIPEGYSVSREKKERFSLILESASTNQTSMYLCASSPPGLAGAEQYFGPGTRLTVT.

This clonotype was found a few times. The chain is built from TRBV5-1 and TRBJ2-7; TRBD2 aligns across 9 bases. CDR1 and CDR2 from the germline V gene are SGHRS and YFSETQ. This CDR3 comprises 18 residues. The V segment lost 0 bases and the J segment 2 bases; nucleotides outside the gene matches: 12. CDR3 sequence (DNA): TGCGCCAGCAGCTTGGGTTTTCTAGCGGGACGCAGAACCTACGAGCAGTACTTC. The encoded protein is CASSLGFLAGRRTYEQYF.

CDR3 coding DNA: TGCGCCAGCAGCCATCACCAAGGACTAGCTGGCACAGATACGCAGTATTTT. This encodes CASSHHQGLAGTDTQYF. The chain uses TRBV4-1 and TRBJ2-3; 8 nucleotides line up with TRBD2. This CDR3 has 17 residues. The V gene's germline CDR1 is MGHRA and CDR2 YSYEKL. J gave up 1 base and V 3 bases, and 9 bases lay outside the gene matches.

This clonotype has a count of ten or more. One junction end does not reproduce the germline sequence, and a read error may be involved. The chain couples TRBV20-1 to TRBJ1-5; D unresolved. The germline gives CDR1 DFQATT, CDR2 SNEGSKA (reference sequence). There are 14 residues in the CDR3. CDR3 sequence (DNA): TGCAGCGCTAGTCGGCGCGCAGGCAATCAGCCCCAGCATTTT. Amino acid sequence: CSASRRAGNQPQHF.

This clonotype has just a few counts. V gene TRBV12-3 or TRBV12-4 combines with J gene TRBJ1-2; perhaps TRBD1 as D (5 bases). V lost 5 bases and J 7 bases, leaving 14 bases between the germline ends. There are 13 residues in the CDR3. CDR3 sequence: CASSAKGAPGYTF. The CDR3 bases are TGTGCCAGCAGTGCCAAAGGGGCCCCTGGCTACACCTTC.

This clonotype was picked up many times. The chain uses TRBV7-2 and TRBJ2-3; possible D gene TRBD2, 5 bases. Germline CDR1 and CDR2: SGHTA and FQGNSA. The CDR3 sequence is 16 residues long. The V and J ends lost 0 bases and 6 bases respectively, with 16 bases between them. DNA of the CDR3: TGTGCCAGCAGCTTAGCTTCTAGCAGAATTGGGGATACGCAGTATTTT. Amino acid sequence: CASSLASSRIGDTQYF.

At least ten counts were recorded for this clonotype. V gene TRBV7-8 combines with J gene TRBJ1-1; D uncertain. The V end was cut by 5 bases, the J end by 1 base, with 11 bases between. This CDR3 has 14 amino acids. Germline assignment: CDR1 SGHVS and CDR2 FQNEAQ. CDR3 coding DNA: TGTGCCAGCAGCCGATTGGGTGGGAACACTGAAGCTTTCTTT. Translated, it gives CASSRLGGNTEAFF.

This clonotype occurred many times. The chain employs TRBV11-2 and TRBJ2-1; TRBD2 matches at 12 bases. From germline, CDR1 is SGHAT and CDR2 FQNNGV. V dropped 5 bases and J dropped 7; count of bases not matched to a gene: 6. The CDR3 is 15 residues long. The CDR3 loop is CASSLTSGSMNEQFF. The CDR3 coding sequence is TGTGCCAGCAGCCTGACTAGCGGGAGTATGAATGAGCAGTTCTTC.

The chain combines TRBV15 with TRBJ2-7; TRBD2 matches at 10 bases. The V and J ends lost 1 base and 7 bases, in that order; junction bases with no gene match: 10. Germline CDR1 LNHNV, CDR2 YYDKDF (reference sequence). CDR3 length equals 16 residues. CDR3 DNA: TGTGCCACCAGCAGAGTAAGCGGGAGGGCCTTGGGGGAGCAGTACTTC. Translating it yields CATSRVSGRALGEQYF.

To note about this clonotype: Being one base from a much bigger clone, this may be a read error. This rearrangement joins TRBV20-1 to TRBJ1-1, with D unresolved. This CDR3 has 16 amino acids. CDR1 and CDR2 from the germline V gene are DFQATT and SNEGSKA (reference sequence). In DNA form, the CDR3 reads TGCAGTACTAGAGATCACCTTAGCAGTGGCAACACTGAAGCTTTCTTT. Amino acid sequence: CSTRDHLSSGNTEAFF.

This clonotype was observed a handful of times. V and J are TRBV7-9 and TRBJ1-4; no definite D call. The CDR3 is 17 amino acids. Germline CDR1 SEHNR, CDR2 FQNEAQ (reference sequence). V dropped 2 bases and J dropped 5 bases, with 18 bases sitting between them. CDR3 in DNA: TGTGCCAGCAGCTTACCACCCTATCGGCAGGAGAATGAAAAACTGTTTTTT. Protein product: CASSLPPYRQENEKLFF.

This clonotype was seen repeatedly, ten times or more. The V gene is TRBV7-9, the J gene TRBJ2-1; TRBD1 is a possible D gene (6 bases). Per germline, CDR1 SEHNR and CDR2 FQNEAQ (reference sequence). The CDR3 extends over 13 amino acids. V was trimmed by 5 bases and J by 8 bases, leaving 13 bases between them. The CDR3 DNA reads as TGTGCCAGCAGCCCTCTACAGGGTGATGAGCAGTTCTTC. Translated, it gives CASSPLQGDEQFF.

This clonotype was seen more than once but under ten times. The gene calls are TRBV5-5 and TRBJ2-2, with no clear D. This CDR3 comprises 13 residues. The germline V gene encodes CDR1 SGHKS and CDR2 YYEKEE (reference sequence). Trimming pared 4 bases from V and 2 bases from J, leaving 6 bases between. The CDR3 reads CASSPGNTGELFF. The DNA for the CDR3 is TGTGCCAGCAGCCCAGGCAACACCGGGGAGCTGTTTTTT. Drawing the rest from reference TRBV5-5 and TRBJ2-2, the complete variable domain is DAGVTQSPTHLIKTRGQQVTLRCSPISGHKSVSWYQQVLGQGPQFIFQYYEKEERGRGNFPDRFSARQFPNYSSELNVNALLLGDSALYLCASSPGNTGELFFGEGSRLTVL.

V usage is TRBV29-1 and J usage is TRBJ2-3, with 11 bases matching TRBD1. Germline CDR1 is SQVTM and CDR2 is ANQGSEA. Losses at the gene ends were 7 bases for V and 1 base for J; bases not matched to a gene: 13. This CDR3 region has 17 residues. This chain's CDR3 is CSADGQGASLGTDTQYF. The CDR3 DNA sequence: TGCAGCGCGGACGGACAGGGGGCTAGTCTTGGCACAGATACGCAGTATTTT.

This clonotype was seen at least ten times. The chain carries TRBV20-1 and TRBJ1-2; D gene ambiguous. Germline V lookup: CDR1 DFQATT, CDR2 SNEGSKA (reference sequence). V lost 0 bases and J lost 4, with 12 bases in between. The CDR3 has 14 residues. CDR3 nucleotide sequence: TGCAGTGCTAGAGATCCGGGGAGAGGCTATGGCTACACCTTC. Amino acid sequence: CSARDPGRGYGYTF.

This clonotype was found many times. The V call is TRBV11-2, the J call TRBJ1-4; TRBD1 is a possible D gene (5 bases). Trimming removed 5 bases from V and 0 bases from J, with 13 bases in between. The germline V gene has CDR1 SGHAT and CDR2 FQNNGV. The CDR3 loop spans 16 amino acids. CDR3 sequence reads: CASSARERTTNEKLFF. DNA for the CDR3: TGTGCCAGCAGCGCCAGGGAGCGTACAACTAATGAAAAACTGTTTTTT.

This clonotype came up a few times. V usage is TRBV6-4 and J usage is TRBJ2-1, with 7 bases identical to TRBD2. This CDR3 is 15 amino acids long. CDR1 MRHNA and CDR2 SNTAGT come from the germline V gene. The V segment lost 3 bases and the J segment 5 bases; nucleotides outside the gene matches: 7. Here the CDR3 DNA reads TGTGCCAGCAGTGAAATGGCGGGAGCGCACAATGAGCAGTTCTTC. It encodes CASSEMAGAHNEQFF.